Below are 21 T cell receptor beta chains sequenced from a single sample in a study of blood T cell repertoires in COVID-19 (dated by TCRdb to about 2020). The library was generated by the immunoSEQ multiplex PCR assay. What TCRdb holds here is the immuneACCESS table cut down to in-frame rearrangements. Part of the clones is not present; checked against another copy, under half of the missing clones reflect an unresolved V gene, and the others are unexplained. The sample contains some 460,000 clones, 85% to 90% of them found a single time. The ten largest clones capture roughly 4.3% of the sample. Material for sequencing was peripheral blood. The receptors stem from a woman in her twenties or thirties with acute or convalescent COVID-19.

The V call is TRBV9, the J call TRBJ1-1, with 7 bases lining up with TRBD1. The J segment lost 6 bases and the V segment lost 3 bases, leaving 14 bases of the junction unmatched. The CDR3 contains 16 residues. CDR1 and CDR2 from the germline V gene are SGDLS and YYNGEE. Here the CDR3 reads CASSGGGRTGRAEAFF. CDR3 nucleotide sequence: TGTGCCAGCAGCGGAGGGGGAAGGACAGGACGAGCTGAAGCTTTCTTT.

This clone occurred once. The chain is built from TRBV27 and TRBJ1-6, with a tentative D call TRBD1 (6 bases). The CDR3 runs to 18 residues. Between the trimmed V and J ends, which lost 6 bases and 0 bases, there was a span of 18 bases. From germline, CDR1 is MNHEY and CDR2 SMNVEV (reference sequence). CDR3 region: CASSLWGGAASYNSPLHF. The CDR3 nucleotides read TGTGCCAGCAGCTTGTGGGGGGGGGCTGCCTCCTATAATTCACCCCTCCACTTT.

V is TRBV4-1 and J is TRBJ2-5; TRBD1 matches 7 bases. Germline V CDR1 and CDR2: MGHRA, YSYEKL. The CDR3 loop spans 16 amino acids. The ends lost 2 bases at V and 1 base at J; junction bases unmatched: 7. The CDR3 sequence: CASSQLPGQTQETQYF. The CDR3 DNA sequence: TGCGCCAGCAGCCAATTGCCGGGACAGACCCAAGAGACCCAGTACTTC.

This clone came up a few times. The chain employs TRBV6-1 and TRBJ1-2; TRBD1 agrees at 7 bases. This CDR3 region has 15 residues. The junction had 6 bases not matched to a gene; V was cut back by 0 bases and J by 5 bases. Germline V gene lookup returns CDR1 MNHNS and CDR2 SASEGT. CDR3 DNA sequence: TGTGCCAGCAGTGAAGCGCTTGGACAGGTGTATGGCTACACCTTC. It yields the protein CASSEALGQVYGYTF.

The chain is built from TRBV7-9 and TRBJ1-2; TRBD1 matches at 8 bases. Per germline, CDR1 SEHNR and CDR2 FQNEAQ (reference sequence). The CDR3 totals 13 residues. Unmatched junction bases numbered 8, after V lost 8 bases and J lost 6 bases. The CDR3 region has the DNA TGTGCCAGCCATACAGGGGGGGTGGATGGCTACACCTTC. Translated: CASHTGGVDGYTF. Filled out from reference TRBV7-9 and TRBJ1-2, the complete variable domain reads DTGVSQNPRHKITKRGQNVTFRCDPISEHNRLYWYRQTLGQGPEFLTYFQNEAQLEKSRLLSDRFSAERPKGSFSTLEIQRTEQGDSAMYLCASHTGGVDGYTFGSGTRLTVV.

With regard to this clone: This CDR3 is also generated by other DNA sequences in the sample. The rearrangement uses TRBV2 and TRBJ2-7; D is uncertain. This CDR3 is 10 amino acids long. V was shortened by 3 bases and J by 6 bases, with 3 bases between the two germline ends. Germline lookup yields CDR1 SNHLY and CDR2 FYNNEI. The CDR3 nucleotides are TGTGCCAGCAGTGATCTCGAGCAGTACTTC. Its translation is CASSDLEQYF.

The chain uses TRBV30 and TRBJ2-1; D not resolved. Germline CDR1 and CDR2: GTSNPN and SVGIG (reference sequence). There are 13 residues in the CDR3. V was shortened by 0 bases and J by 10 bases, with 13 bases between the two germline ends. CDR3 nucleotides: TGTGCCTGGAGTGTAGATCGTTTCGGGGAGCAGTTCTTC. It specifies CAWSVDRFGEQFF.

The chain combines TRBV5-3 with TRBJ1-2; tentatively, D is TRBD1 (5 bases). TRBV5-3 is sorted into the ORF group, with uncertain function. V shed 3 bases and J shed 7 bases, with 10 bases lying between them. The CDR3 totals 12 residues. CDR3 region: CARSYQGCGYTF. The CDR3 nucleotides read TGTGCCAGAAGCTACCAGGGCTGTGGCTACACCTTC.

The chain links TRBV19 to TRBJ2-1; TRBD2 agrees at 9 bases. The CDR3 extends over 16 amino acids. Per the germline V gene, CDR1 is LNHDA and CDR2 is SQIVND (reference sequence). J was trimmed by 5 bases and V by 5 bases; bases with no gene match: 10. CDR3 sequence reads: CASSGAGGNYNNEQFF. CDR3 in DNA: TGTGCCAGTAGTGGAGCGGGGGGCAATTACAACAATGAGCAGTTCTTC.

V usage is TRBV29-1 and J usage is TRBJ2-6; TRBD2 matches 7 bases. CDR3 size: 15 residues. V dropped 2 bases and J dropped 0; count of bases not matched to a gene: 1. The germline CDR1 and CDR2 sequences are SQVTM and ANQGSEA. CDR3 amino acids: CSVETGGSGANVLTF. CDR3 DNA sequence: TGCAGCGTTGAAACGGGGGGCTCTGGGGCCAACGTCCTGACTTTC. Filled out from reference TRBV29-1 and TRBJ2-6, the complete variable domain reads SAVISQKPSRDICQRGTSLTIQCQVDSQVTMMFWYRQQPGQSLTLIATANQGSEATYESGFVIDKFPISRPNLTFSTLTVSNMSPEDSSIYLCSVETGGSGANVLTFGAGSRLTVL.

The genes are TRBV21-1 and TRBJ2-1; no DNA check was done on the table's D call, TRBD2. TRBV21-1 is termed a pseudogene. The CDR3 length is 18 residues. CDR3 coding DNA: TGTGCCAGCAGCAAAGCCCGGACTAGCGGGGTTCACTACAATGAGCAGTTCTTC. This gives the protein CASSKARTSGVHYNEQFF.

The genes are TRBV10-1 and TRBJ2-5; TRBD1 matches 8 bases. V trimming: 8 bases; J trimming: 2 bases; junction bases outside the gene matches: 10. This CDR3 is built from 15 residues. Germline CDR1 WNHNN, CDR2 SYGVQD (reference sequence). CDR3 amino acids: CASSVRTGNQETQYF. In nucleotides, the CDR3 is TGCGCCAGCTCCGTTCGGACAGGGAATCAAGAGACCCAGTACTTC.

V is TRBV27 and J is TRBJ1-1; TRBD1 agrees at 7 bases. With V trimmed by 4 bases and J by 4 bases, 9 bases remained unmatched. Germline-derived CDR1 and CDR2 are MNHEY and SMNVEV (reference sequence). This CDR3 is 15 amino acids long. The CDR3 bases are TGTGCCAGCAGTTCCCGACAGGGACCGGGCACTGAAGCTTTCTTT. Protein: CASSSRQGPGTEAFF.

The chain has TRBV2 and TRBJ2-1, with D perhaps TRBD2 (6 bases). CDR1 is SNHLY, CDR2 FYNNEI, per germline. V was clipped by 6 bases and J by 7 bases, with 16 bases between them. This CDR3 contains 14 residues. The CDR3 is CASRTGAGRNEQFF. The CDR3 bases are TGTGCCAGCAGGACCGGGGCAGGGAGGAATGAGCAGTTCTTC.

This chain uses TRBV7-2 with TRBJ1-6, with a possible D match to TRBD1 (5 bases). CDR1 is SGHTA, CDR2 FQGNSA, per germline. This CDR3 is built from 15 residues. The V end was cut by 1 base, the J end by 6 bases, with 10 bases between. CDR3 amino acids: CASSLGGGFNSPLHF. For the CDR3, the DNA is TGTGCCAGCAGCTTAGGGGGGGGTTTTAATTCACCCCTCCACTTT. Based on the CDR3 plus reference TRBV7-2 and TRBJ1-6, the full variable domain is GAGVSQSPSNKVTEKGKDVELRCDPISGHTALYWYRQSLGQGLEFLIYFQGNSAPDKSGLPSDRFSAERTGGSVSTLTIQRTQQEDSAVYLCASSLGGGFNSPLHFGNGTRLTVT.

The chain links TRBV29-1 to TRBJ1-2, with unresolved D. The CDR3 length is 13 residues. Trimming pared 5 bases from V and 0 bases from J, leaving 10 bases between. Germline V gives CDR1 SQVTM, CDR2 ANQGSEA. The CDR3 DNA reads TGCAGCGTTCAACTTACAGCTAACTATGGCTACACCTTC. This encodes CSVQLTANYGYTF.

The chain has TRBV30 and TRBJ1-3, with 7 bases fitting TRBD1. From germline, CDR1 is GTSNPN and CDR2 SVGIG (reference sequence). With 2 bases clipped from V and 5 bases from J, the junction kept 12 bases outside the gene matches. CDR3 length equals 16 residues. CDR3 protein: CAWSSYQGDDRNTIYF. CDR3 in DNA: TGTGCCTGGAGTTCATACCAGGGGGACGACCGAAACACCATATATTTT.

The chain has TRBV11-2 and TRBJ1-6; TRBD1 might be the D (6 bases). CDR3 length equals 16 residues. Germline loops: CDR1 SGHAT, CDR2 FQNNGV. V lost 0 bases and J 4 bases, leaving 10 bases between the germline ends. CDR3 in DNA: TGTGCCAGCAGCTTAGATAACAGGGTTTATAATTCACCCCTCCACTTT. Amino acid sequence: CASSLDNRVYNSPLHF. Variable domain in full (rest from reference TRBV11-2 and TRBJ1-6): EAGVAQSPRYKIIEKRQSVAFWCNPISGHATLYWYQQILGQGPKLLIQFQNNGVVDDSQLPKDRFSAERLKGVDSTLKIQPAKLEDSAVYLCASSLDNRVYNSPLHFGNGTRLTVT.

This chain joins TRBV27 and TRBJ2-7; D remains ambiguous. Trimming removed 6 bases at V and 1 base at J, with 10 bases between. The germline V gene encodes CDR1 MNHEY and CDR2 SMNVEV (reference sequence). The CDR3 covers 13 residues. The chain's CDR3 is CASSLVPSYEQYF. The DNA for the CDR3 is TGTGCCAGCAGCCTAGTCCCATCCTACGAGCAGTACTTC.

In this sample, this clone turned up a few times. The rearrangement uses TRBV7-3 and TRBJ2-2; D is perhaps TRBD2 (6 bases). CDR3 length equals 15 residues. V dropped 1 base and J dropped 3 bases, with 9 bases sitting between them. Germline CDR1 reads SGHTA; CDR2 reads FQGTGA. CDR3 nucleotides: TGTGCCAGCAGCTTAATCGGGGGAGACACCGGGGAGCTGTTTTTT. Amino acid sequence: CASSLIGGDTGELFF.

The genes are TRBV7-9 and TRBJ2-3; TRBD2 matches 11 bases. Trimming at V came to 0 bases and at J to 6 bases, leaving 5 bases not matched to a gene. This CDR3 region has 16 residues. Germline assignment: CDR1 SEHNR and CDR2 FQNEAQ (reference sequence). The CDR3 DNA is TGTGCCAGCAGCTTAGCAACGCCTAGCGGGGGGGATACGCAGTATTTT. Translating it yields CASSLATPSGGDTQYF.